These 20 T cell receptor beta chains were all obtained from the same sample, sequenced in a study of response to subunit inactivated influenza vaccine. One entry per CDR3 protein, called by TCRdb with MiXCR from the RT-PCR reads. Among about 580,000 distinct CDR3 sequences listed, around 13% were seen once. This material consisted of PBMCs from blood, taken about 11 days after vaccination. The receptors originated from a man in his forties or fifties who received an inactivated influenza vaccine.

This clonotype was seen a few times. The chain carries TRBV11-2 and TRBJ2-2, with D possibly matching TRBD2 (6 bases). Looked up from germline, CDR1 is SGHAT and CDR2 is FQNNGV. Trimming cost V 7 bases and J 0 bases, with 18 bases left between them. The CDR3 sequence is 17 residues long. CDR3 amino acids: CASTPPSGTPNTGELFF. As DNA, the CDR3 is TGTGCCAGCACCCCTCCCTCCGGGACTCCGAACACCGGGGAGCTGTTTTTT.

This clonotype was observed a handful of times. This chain uses TRBV20-1 with TRBJ2-3; 9 bases map to TRBD2. The CDR3 consists of 16 residues. Germline assignment: CDR1 DFQATT and CDR2 SNEGSKA (reference sequence). Trimming removed 1 base from V and 3 bases from J; junction bases left unmatched: 8. DNA for the CDR3: TGCAGTGCTAGAGCGTCAGCGGGAGGTGGGACAGATACGCAGTATTTT. Translation gives CSARASAGGGTDTQYF.

V is TRBV6-2 or TRBV6-3 and J is TRBJ2-2; no firm D call. This CDR3 has 14 amino acids. V lost 2 bases, J lost 7 bases, and 11 bases lay in between. Germline V gene lookup returns CDR1 MNHEY and CDR2 SVGEGT. The CDR3 DNA reads as TGTGCCAGCAGTTACCAGCGCCCCAGCGGGGAGCTGTTTTTT. This codes for CASSYQRPSGELFF.

The chain joins TRBV14 to TRBJ1-5; D is unclear. Germline assignment: CDR1 SGHDN and CDR2 FVKESK. The CDR3 spans 16 residues. V lost 2 bases and J lost 6, with 17 bases in between. The CDR3 bases are TGTGCCAGCAGCCAACTTCGACCGGCCGGCGGTCAGCCCCAGCATTTT. It is translated as CASSQLRPAGGQPQHF.

The V and J genes are TRBV12-3 or TRBV12-4 and TRBJ2-3, with 7 nucleotides matching TRBD1. This CDR3 has 16 residues. J lost 8 bases, V lost 1 base, and 12 bases had no gene match. For the CDR3, the DNA is TGTGCCAGCAGTTTAGGCCGGCAGGCAGGGGGTTCTACGCAGTATTTT. This encodes CASSLGRQAGGSTQYF.

This chain connects TRBV11-1 to TRBJ1-1; 7 nucleotides match TRBD1. With V trimmed by 5 bases and J by 6 bases, 6 bases remained unmatched. The germline gives CDR1 SGHAT, CDR2 FQDESV (reference sequence). The CDR3 covers 13 residues. CDR3 sequence reads: CASSLRQGAEAFF. The CDR3 DNA follows: TGTGCCAGCAGCCTAAGACAGGGTGCTGAAGCTTTCTTT.

The CDR3: CASSLGGVLGDEQFF. In DNA, the CDR3 is TGTGCCAGCAGTTTGGGAGGGGTTTTGGGTGATGAGCAGTTCTTC. The genes are TRBV12-3 or TRBV12-4 and TRBJ2-1; 7 bases match TRBD2. J gave up 8 bases and V 3 bases, and 10 bases lay outside the gene matches. The CDR3 totals 15 residues.

This clonotype occurred many times. V is TRBV20-1 and J is TRBJ2-1; a weak D match, TRBD2 (5 bases). The V end lost 6 bases, the J end lost 0 bases, and 12 bases lay between the germline ends. The germline V gene encodes CDR1 DFQATT and CDR2 SNEGSKA (reference sequence). This CDR3 spans 14 amino acids. This CDR3 is CSALPGSSYNEQFF. DNA for the CDR3: TGCAGTGCCTTACCGGGGAGCTCCTACAATGAGCAGTTCTTC.

This clonotype was seen at least ten times. The rearrangement joins TRBV12-3 or TRBV12-4 to TRBJ1-6; the D gene is possibly TRBD1 (6 bases). V dropped 5 bases and J dropped 6 bases, with 14 bases sitting between them. CDR3 length equals 15 residues. The DNA for the CDR3 is TGTGCCAGCAGTAGCTGGGGGCTGAGTAATTCACCCCTCCACTTT. This codes for CASSSWGLSNSPLHF.

This clonotype was observed once. An end of the junction differs from the germline gene, which may be a read error. This chain links TRBV20-1 with TRBJ1-4, with D possibly being TRBD1 (5 bases). Germline values: CDR1 DFQATT, CDR2 SNEGSKA (reference sequence). The CDR3 is 14 residues long. The CDR3 region is CGARDVTAHEKLFF. CDR3 DNA sequence: TGCGGTGCTAGAGATGTGACAGCCCATGAAAAACTGTTTTTT.

This clonotype was detected only a few times. The rearrangement links TRBV12-3 or TRBV12-4 to TRBJ2-7, with unresolved D. This CDR3 is built from 12 residues. The V gene lost 0 bases and the J gene lost 7 bases, with 7 bases spanning the gap. CDR3 DNA sequence: TGTGCCAGCAGTTTAGCGGTTCGGGAGCAGTACTTC. Protein: CASSLAVREQYF.

J is TRBJ2-2 and V is TRBV6-5; no definite D call. Germline V gene sequence: CDR1 MNHEY, CDR2 SVGAGI. The V end lost 2 bases, the J end lost 6 bases, and 10 bases lay between the germline ends. The CDR3 is 14 residues long. The CDR3 is CASSYAGPPGELFF. The CDR3 DNA reads as TGTGCCAGCAGTTACGCCGGGCCACCCGGGGAGCTGTTTTTT.

For the CDR3, the DNA is TGCAGTGCTATCTCCCCCCCGCTTTCTCTCACAGATACGCAGTATTTT. Protein product: CSAISPPLSLTDTQYF. The chain has TRBV20-1 and TRBJ2-3; D gene uncertain. There are 16 residues in the CDR3. The germline CDR1 and CDR2 sequences are DFQATT and SNEGSKA (reference sequence). V was pared by 4 bases and J by 2 bases, with 19 bases between.

This chain links TRBV12-5 with TRBJ2-2; the D gene is possibly TRBD1 (6 bases). This CDR3 is built from 16 residues. V was pared by 2 bases and J by 3 bases, with 13 bases between. Germline V lookup: CDR1 LGHNT, CDR2 FRNRAP. The CDR3 DNA sequence: TGTGCTAGTGGTTTGATAGTAGACAGGTACACCGGGGAGCTGTTTTTT. Its translation: CASGLIVDRYTGELFF.

This clonotype was seen only once. This chain links TRBV18 with TRBJ2-5; TRBD2 agrees at 7 bases. The CDR3 is 14 amino acids. The germline V gene encodes CDR1 KGHSH and CDR2 LQKENI. J gave up 3 bases and V 0 bases, and 1 base lay outside the gene matches. As DNA, the CDR3 is TGTGCCAGCTCACCACCCCTAGCGGAAGAGACCCAGTACTTC. This sequence encodes CASSPPLAEETQYF.

This rearrangement joins TRBV13 to TRBJ2-5; TRBD1 matches at 10 bases. The V gene end was trimmed by 4 bases and the J gene end by 5 bases; junction bases not matched to a gene: 7. CDR1 is PRHDT, CDR2 FYEKMQ, per germline (reference sequence). The CDR3 sequence is 15 residues long. The CDR3 DNA follows: TGTGCCAGCAGCTCTCCGGGACAGGGGCGGGAGACCCAGTACTTC. Translated: CASSSPGQGRETQYF. Full variable domain (remainder filled in from reference TRBV13 and TRBJ2-5): AAGVIQSPRHLIKEKRETATLKCYPIPRHDTVYWYQQGPGQDPQFLISFYEKMQSDKGSIPDRFSAQQFSDYHSELNMSSLELGDSALYFCASSSPGQGRETQYFGPGTRLLVL.

A note on this clonotype: One end of the junction is discordant with germline, which a read error may explain. The CDR3 DNA follows: TGTGCTAGCAGCTTTAGCGGGGCCGTAGAGACCCAGTACTTC. Residues: CASSFSGAVETQYF. J is TRBJ2-5 and V is TRBV7-7; 8 nucleotides agree with TRBD2. The CDR3 spans 14 residues. Germline assignment: CDR1 SSHAT and CDR2 FNYEAQ (reference sequence). Drawing the rest from reference TRBV7-7 and TRBJ2-5, the complete variable domain is GAGVSQSPRYKVTKRGQDVTLRCDPISSHATLYWYQQALGQGPEFLTYFNYEAQPDKSGLPSDRFSAERPEGSISTLTIQRTEQRDSAMYRCASSFSGAVETQYFGPGTRLLVL.

The J gene is TRBJ2-5, the V gene TRBV7-2; the D gene is possibly TRBD2 (7 bases). V gave up 1 base and J gave up 8 bases, with 17 bases separating them. Germline V gene data show CDR1 as SGHTA and CDR2 as FQGNSA. There are 15 residues in the CDR3. The CDR3 region is CASSLVAQRGGTQYF. CDR3 nucleotide sequence: TGTGCCAGCAGCTTAGTGGCACAAAGGGGGGGAACCCAGTACTTC.

This clonotype has a count of ten or more. The CDR3 region is CASSQGVSGGVYNEQFF. CDR3 nucleotides: TGTGCCAGCAGCCAAGGTGTTAGCGGGGGGGTCTACAATGAGCAGTTCTTC. The chain joins TRBV3-1 to TRBJ2-1; TRBD2 aligns across 11 bases. This CDR3 has 17 residues. The J segment lost 3 bases and the V segment lost 1 base, leaving 5 bases of the junction unmatched. Per the germline V gene, CDR1 is LGHDT and CDR2 is YNNKEL (reference sequence).

The chain links TRBV3-1 to TRBJ2-7, with TRBD1 as a possible D gene (5 bases). The V end was cut by 3 bases, the J end by 0 bases, with 12 bases between. Germline V gives CDR1 LGHDT, CDR2 YNNKEL (reference sequence). CDR3 length equals 15 residues. CDR3: CASSHADSTSYEQYF. For the CDR3, the DNA is TGTGCCAGCAGCCACGCCGACAGCACCTCCTACGAGCAGTACTTC.